A selection of T cell receptor beta chains follows, all from one sample in a study of OX40 agonist ivuxolimab in advanced cancers. Clones were read by immunoSEQ multiplex PCR, and TCRdb kept only the in-frame ones, dropping some. The sample holds roughly 17,000 clones, roughly 71% seen once. The source was CD4+ or CD8+ T cells sorted from blood, collected in a trial of the OX40 agonist ivuxolimab. The receptors originated from an adult with an advanced solid tumor such as melanoma, head and neck, liver or kidney cancer. CDR3s include the opening cysteine and the closing phenylalanine or tryptophan. D genes are given only for firm matches.

v_call: TRBV10-1; d_call: -; cdr3_aa: CASSVDYEQYF
v_call: TRBV5-5; d_call: TRBD1; cdr3_aa: CASSSAGGFIAGELFF
v_call: TRBV9; d_call: -; cdr3_aa: CASSHQPGELFF
v_call: TRBV11-1; d_call: -; cdr3_aa: CASNMEGEVRDGAFF
v_call: TRBV19; d_call: TRBD2; cdr3_aa: CASVTSEYQETQYF
v_call: TRBV9; d_call: -; cdr3_aa: CASSARDWSTDTQYF
v_call: TRBV6-1; d_call: -; cdr3_aa: CAISDASGQGETQYF
v_call: TRBV7-3; d_call: TRBD2; cdr3_aa: CASSLAGTSVSYNEQFF
v_call: TRBV13; d_call: TRBD1; cdr3_aa: CASSIGTGGSWGANVLTF
v_call: TRBV7-8; d_call: -; cdr3_aa: CASSWTEGNTEAFF
v_call: TRBV11-1; d_call: -; cdr3_aa: CASSTAGNRAEQFF
v_call: TRBV28; d_call: TRBD2; cdr3_aa: CASSLGASGDTQYF
v_call: TRBV27; d_call: -; cdr3_aa: CASQGLGTEAFF
v_call: TRBV29-1; d_call: TRBD1; cdr3_aa: CSVEDFNRGAGSYEQYF
v_call: TRBV18; d_call: -; cdr3_aa: CASSPGASRTDTQYF
v_call: TRBV4-1; d_call: TRBD2; cdr3_aa: CASSRAGTSGRTDTQYF
v_call: TRBV4-3; d_call: TRBD2; cdr3_aa: CASSQGTSGSYNEQFF
v_call: TRBV21-1; d_call: -; cdr3_aa: CASSKFGSATNEKLFF
v_call: TRBV6-1; d_call: -; cdr3_aa: CASSEVPNYGYTF
v_call: TRBV7-9; d_call: TRBD2; cdr3_aa: CASSTLTSGLYEQYF
v_call: TRBV10-2; d_call: -; cdr3_aa: CASNPAGPRNTEAFF
v_call: TRBV9; d_call: TRBD2; cdr3_aa: CASSPLPLAGGPGNEQFF
v_call: TRBV28; d_call: -; cdr3_aa: CASSLVARDNQPQHF
v_call: TRBV10-3; d_call: TRBD2; cdr3_aa: CAISETGGRGSEQYF
v_call: TRBV28; d_call: -; cdr3_aa: CASSRTSDWNTEAFF
v_call: TRBV21-1; d_call: -; cdr3_aa: CASTHEQYF
v_call: TRBV27; d_call: -; cdr3_aa: CASSPRQSTDTQYF
v_call: TRBV6-5; d_call: TRBD1; cdr3_aa: CASGDRDDYEQYF